Following are 8 T cell receptor beta chains from one sample sequenced in a study of CD8 T cells in ankylosing spondylitis. TCRdb re-analysed the 5' RACE reads in MiXCR, keeping a single row per CDR3 protein. The sample includes about 320,000 distinct CDR3 sequences, approximately 10% seen only once; the top ten take more than 7%. The sequenced material came from blood, either unsorted or a sorted T cell fraction (not recorded which). The receptor source for this set is a female donor with ankylosing spondylitis or in good health (not recorded which).

This clonotype has at least ten counts. The chain joins TRBV10-3 to TRBJ2-1; 8 nucleotides match TRBD2. Germline CDR1 reads ENHRY; CDR2 reads SYGVKD. The V segment lost 10 bases and the J segment 7 bases; nucleotides outside the gene matches: 9. This CDR3 has 13 amino acids. CDR3 residues: CATYSGKGNEQFF. The DNA for the CDR3 is TGTGCCACCTATAGCGGGAAAGGGAATGAGCAGTTCTTC.

This clonotype was counted ten times or more. V gene TRBV20-1 combines with J gene TRBJ1-5; D is unclear. CDR3 size: 13 residues. V was pared by 2 bases and J by 7 bases, with 12 bases between. In germline, CDR1 is DFQATT, CDR2 SNEGSKA (reference sequence). CDR3 sequence reads: CSARKAERQPQHF. DNA for the CDR3: TGCAGTGCTAGAAAGGCCGAGAGACAGCCCCAGCATTTT.

With respect to this clonotype: A single base separates this from a much larger clone, so it may be a read error. The chain couples TRBV7-2 to TRBJ2-2; TRBD1 matches 10 bases. This CDR3 is 16 amino acids long. Germline CDR1 and CDR2: SGHTA and FQGNSA. CDR3 amino acids: CPSSLRDRGEAGELFF. The CDR3 DNA follows: TGTCCCAGCAGCCTAAGGGACAGGGGAGAGGCCGGGGAGCTGTTTTTT.

This clonotype appeared many times. The chain links TRBV12-3 or TRBV12-4 to TRBJ1-2; no clear D. Trimming took 3 bases from V and 8 from J, leaving 10 bases between them. The CDR3 extends over 12 amino acids. DNA of the CDR3: TGTGCCAGCAGTTTGTCGGTCGTCGGCTACACCTTC. Protein: CASSLSVVGYTF.

This clonotype came up many times. The rearrangement uses TRBV20-1 and TRBJ1-4, with D uncertain. Germline CDR1 DFQATT, CDR2 SNEGSKA (reference sequence). V lost 3 bases and J 7 bases, leaving 9 bases between the germline ends. The CDR3 contains 12 residues. The chain's CDR3 is CSAREEGEKLFF. The CDR3 DNA reads TGCAGTGCTAGGGAGGAGGGTGAAAAACTGTTTTTT.

This clonotype was observed many times. The V and J genes are TRBV18 and TRBJ2-3; TRBD1 matches at 7 bases. J was trimmed by 5 bases and V by 4 bases; bases with no gene match: 9. The CDR3 consists of 15 residues. CDR1 is KGHSH and CDR2 is LQKENI in the germline V gene. CDR3 DNA sequence: TGTGCCAGCTCACTTCATACAGGGGATCTAGATACGCAGTATTTT. Amino acids: CASSLHTGDLDTQYF. Full variable domain (missing parts from reference TRBV18 and TRBJ2-3): NAGVMQNPRHLVRRRGQEARLRCSPMKGHSHVYWYRQLPEEGLKFMVYLQKENIIDESGMPKERFSAEFPKEGPSILRIQQVVRGDSAAYFCASSLHTGDLDTQYFGPGTRLTVL.

The chain employs TRBV5-1 and TRBJ2-1; the D call may be TRBD1 or TRBD2 (6 bases each). Trimming removed 7 bases at V and 7 bases at J, with 21 bases between. The CDR3 runs 15 residues. From germline, CDR1 is SGHRS and CDR2 YFSETQ. This chain's CDR3 is CASGGGDLSRNEQFF. CDR3 DNA: TGCGCCAGCGGGGGCGGGGATCTCTCCAGGAATGAGCAGTTCTTC. The entire variable domain, with the rest obtained from reference TRBV5-1 and TRBJ2-1, is as follows: KAGVTQTPRYLIKTRGQQVTLSCSPISGHRSVSWYQQTPGQGLQFLFEYFSETQRNKGNFPGRFSGRQFSNSRSEMNVSTLELGDSALYLCASGGGDLSRNEQFFGPGTRLTVL.

This clonotype was seen a handful of times. The V and J genes are TRBV3-1 and TRBJ2-3; perhaps D is TRBD1 or TRBD2 (5 bases each). The V end was cut by 4 bases, the J end by 7 bases, with 18 bases between. The CDR3 loop spans 15 amino acids. The V gene's germline CDR1 is LGHDT and CDR2 YNNKEL (reference sequence). The CDR3 spells CASSPTDYLKNTQYF. The DNA of the CDR3 is TGTGCCAGCAGCCCGACAGACTACCTGAAGAATACGCAGTATTTT.